This is a list of T cell receptor beta chains from one sample in a study of blood T cell repertoires in COVID-19. Data came from immunoSEQ multiplex PCR; TCRdb stores just in-frame clones and leaves some out. Of around 140,000 clones listed, around 89% are singletons. Material: peripheral blood. Receptor source: a man aged 50-59 years with active or convalescent COVID-19. Each CDR3 is given with its conserved first and last residue.

>TRBJ1-2|TRBV7-2
CASSEGSGRSGYTF
>TRBJ1-4|TRBV6-5
CASRRQGGEKLFF
>TRBJ1-2|TRBV7-2
CASSLRPQGNGYTF
>TRBJ2-5|TRBV10-3
CAIRGTGDQETQYF
>TRBJ1-3|TRBV11-2
CASSYPTLRDRDGNTIYF
>TRBJ2-1|TRBV24-1
CATSDAVGGPYNEQFF
>TRBJ2-5|TRBV2
CARQGGRETQYF
>TRBJ1-5|TRBV28
CASSNPGQGGQPQHF
>TRBJ1-2|TRBV25-1
CASSGSGTASYGYTF
>TRBJ1-1|TRBV4-3
CASSQGGEGTEAFF
>TRBJ2-7|TRBV10-3
CAIRGQGIHEQYF
>TRBJ1-1|TRBV3-1/TRBV3-2
CASSLRVNTEAFF
>TRBJ2-7|TRBV25-1
CASSKGGGSYEQYF
>TRBJ2-1|TRBV5-1
CASSGLQGRFSYNEQFF
>TRBJ2-3|TRBV7-9
CASSLVPTGGIGDTQYF
>TRBJ2-1|TRBV4-3
CASSQAGRADEQFF
>TRBJ2-5|TRBV5-1
CASSLSQYAQETQYF
>TRBJ2-7|TRBV3-1/TRBV3-2
CASSQARTSGYEQYF
>TRBJ1-4|TRBV18
CASSRAGGGNEKLFF
>TRBJ1-6|TRBV27
CASSRFRGADSPLHF
>TRBJ2-7|TRBV20-1
CSATAGAEQYF
>TRBJ1-1|TRBV19
CATTGTGTNTEAFF
>TRBJ1-1|TRBV15
CATSNLRAQGAEAFF
>TRBJ1-3|TRBV30
CAWSESDRGYF
>TRBJ2-7|TRBV6-5
CASSYRGEGYEQYF
>TRBJ1-2|TRBV14
CASSQGRQGEWSGYTF
>TRBJ2-7|TRBV5-5
CASSLDTYEQYF
>TRBJ1-2|TRBV18
CASSPILDSYGYTF
>TRBJ2-7|TRBV3-1/TRBV3-2
CASSQVTGGEQYF
>TRBJ2-7|TRBV29-1
CSVVPRDREYEQYF